This TCR beta chain was recorded in a study of neurological immune-mediated disorders. The CDR3 consists of 14 residues. Germline values: CDR1 SGHRS, CDR2 YFSETQ. V shed 4 bases, J shed 2 bases, and the junction held 3 bases outside the gene matches. TCRdb re-called the 5' RACE reads with MiXCR, one entry per CDR3 protein. The sample lists some 29,000 distinct CDR3 sequences, under 7% occurring once. This clonotype has ten or more counts. The receptor's source is a woman aged 50 to 65 in good health. Sequenced input: PBMCs. V and J are TRBV5-1 and TRBJ2-5, with 9 bases identical to TRBD1. CDR3 sequence reads: CASSLQGAQETQYF. The CDR3 DNA reads as TGCGCCAGCAGCCTACAGGGGGCTCAAGAGACCCAGTACTTC.